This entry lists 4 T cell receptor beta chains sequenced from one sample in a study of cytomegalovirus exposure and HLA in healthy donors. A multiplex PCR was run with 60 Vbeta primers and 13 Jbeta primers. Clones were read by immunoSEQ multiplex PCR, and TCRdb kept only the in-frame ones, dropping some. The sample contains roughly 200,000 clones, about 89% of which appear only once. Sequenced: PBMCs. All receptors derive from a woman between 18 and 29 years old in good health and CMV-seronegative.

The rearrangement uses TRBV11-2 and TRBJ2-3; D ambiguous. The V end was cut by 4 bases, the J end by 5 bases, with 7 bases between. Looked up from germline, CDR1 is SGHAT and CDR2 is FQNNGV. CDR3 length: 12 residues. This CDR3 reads CASSSNRDTQYF. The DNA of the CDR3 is TGTGCCAGCAGCTCGAATAGAGATACGCAGTATTTT.

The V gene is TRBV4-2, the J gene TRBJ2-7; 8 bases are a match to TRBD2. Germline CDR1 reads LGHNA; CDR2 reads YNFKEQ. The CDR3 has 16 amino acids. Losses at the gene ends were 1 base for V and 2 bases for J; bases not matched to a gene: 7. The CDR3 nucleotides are TGTGCCAGCAGCCAAGTGGACGGGAGGGCCCCCTACGAGCAGTACTTC. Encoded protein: CASSQVDGRAPYEQYF.

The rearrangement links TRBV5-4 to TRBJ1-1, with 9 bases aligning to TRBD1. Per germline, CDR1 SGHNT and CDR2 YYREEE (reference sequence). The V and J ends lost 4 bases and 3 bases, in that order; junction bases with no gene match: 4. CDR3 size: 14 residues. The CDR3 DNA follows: TGTGCCAGCAGCCATCGGGACAGGGACACTGAAGCTTTCTTT. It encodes CASSHRDRDTEAFF.

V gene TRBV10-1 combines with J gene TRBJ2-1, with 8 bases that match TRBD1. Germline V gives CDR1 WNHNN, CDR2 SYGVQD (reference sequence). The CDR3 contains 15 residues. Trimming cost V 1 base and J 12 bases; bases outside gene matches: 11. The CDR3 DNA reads TGCGCCAGCAGTGAGTTGGCAGGGGGCCCCGGAATGCAGTTCTTC. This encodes CASSELAGGPGMQFF.